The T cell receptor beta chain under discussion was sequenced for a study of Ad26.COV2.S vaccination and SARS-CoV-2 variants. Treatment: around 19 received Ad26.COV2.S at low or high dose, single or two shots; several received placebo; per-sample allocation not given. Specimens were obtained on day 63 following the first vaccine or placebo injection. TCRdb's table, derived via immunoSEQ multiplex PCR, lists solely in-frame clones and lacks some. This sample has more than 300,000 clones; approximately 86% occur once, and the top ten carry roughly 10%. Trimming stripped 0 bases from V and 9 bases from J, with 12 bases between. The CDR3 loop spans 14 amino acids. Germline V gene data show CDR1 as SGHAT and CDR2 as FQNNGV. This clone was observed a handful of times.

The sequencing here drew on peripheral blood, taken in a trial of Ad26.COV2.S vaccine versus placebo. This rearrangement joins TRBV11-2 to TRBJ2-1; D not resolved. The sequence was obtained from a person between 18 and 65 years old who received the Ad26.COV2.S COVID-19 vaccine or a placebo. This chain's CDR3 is CASSLEGPLGEQFF. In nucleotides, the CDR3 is TGTGCCAGCAGCTTAGAAGGACCTCTAGGTGAGCAGTTCTTC.